The source of this T cell receptor beta chain is a study of CD8 T cells in ankylosing spondylitis. This clonotype was found a few times. In germline, CDR1 is SEHNR, CDR2 FQNEAQ (reference sequence). The CDR3 has 14 residues. Trimming took off 6 bases at V and 8 bases at J, with 17 bases between the two ends. TCRdb independently ran MiXCR on the 5' RACE reads; one entry per CDR3 protein. The sample yields around 210,000 distinct CDR3 sequences, 7.5% to 9.5% seen once. The rearrangement uses TRBV7-9 and TRBJ2-4, with D possibly being TRBD2 (7 bases). The sequence came from a female donor with ankylosing spondylitis or in good health (not recorded which). The source material was blood, either unsorted or a sorted T cell fraction (not recorded which). CDR3 nucleotide sequence: TGTGCCAGCAGTTTTGAGGGGGGACTATACATTCAGTACTTC. Encoded protein: CASSFEGGLYIQYF.